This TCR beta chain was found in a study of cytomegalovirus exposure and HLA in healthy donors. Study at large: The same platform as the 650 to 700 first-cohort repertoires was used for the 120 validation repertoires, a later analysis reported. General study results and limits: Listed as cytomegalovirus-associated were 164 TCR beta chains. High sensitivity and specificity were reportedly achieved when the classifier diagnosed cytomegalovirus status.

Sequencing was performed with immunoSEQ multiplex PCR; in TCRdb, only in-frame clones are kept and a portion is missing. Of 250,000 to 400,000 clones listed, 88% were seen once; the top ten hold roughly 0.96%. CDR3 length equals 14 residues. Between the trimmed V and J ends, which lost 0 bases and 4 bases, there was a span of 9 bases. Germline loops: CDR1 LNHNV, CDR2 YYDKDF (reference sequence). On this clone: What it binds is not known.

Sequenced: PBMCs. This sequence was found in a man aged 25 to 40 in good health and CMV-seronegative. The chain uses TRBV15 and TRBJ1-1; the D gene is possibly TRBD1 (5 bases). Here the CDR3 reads CATSREGRSTEAFF. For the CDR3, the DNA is TGTGCCACCAGCAGAGAGGGGCGGAGCACTGAAGCTTTCTTT.